This T cell receptor beta chain was profiled in a study of blood T cell repertoires in COVID-19. About the study: The United States, Italy and Spain were the sources of the acute and convalescent COVID-19 samples. T cells, B-cell-depleted T cells, or PBMCs supplied cDNA or gDNA.

V dropped 5 bases and J dropped 4 bases, with 9 bases sitting between them. CDR3 length: 12 residues. Looked up from germline, CDR1 is MNHNY and CDR2 is SVGAGI (reference sequence). Per the original methods: Using reference gene primer amplification, nucleated cell counts were estimated. Measured with immunoSEQ multiplex PCR; TCRdb has only the in-frame clones, and not every one. V and J calls and clone size are as listed in that table; D and trimming were resolved from the DNA. The table lists under 150,000 clones, approximately 85% of them singletons. Sequencing input: peripheral blood. The chain links TRBV6-6 to TRBJ2-7, with no clear D. This sequence originates from a man aged 35-49 years with acute or convalescent COVID-19. CDR3 residues: CASSATLYEQYF. Here the CDR3 DNA reads TGTGCCAGCAGTGCGACACTGTACGAGCAGTACTTC.